The sequence of this T cell receptor beta chain was determined in a study of T cells in women clearing cervical HPV infection. Whole-study results and caveats: CIN3+ cases had significantly higher TCR repertoire richness than controls, but evenness did not differ.

The CDR3 length is 12 residues. Germline assignment: CDR1 KGHSH and CDR2 LQKENI. As concerns this clone: Its target is not known. With the read ending 3 residues before the CDR3 end, the germline J gene is used to fill in that end.

Measured with immunoSEQ multiplex PCR; TCRdb has only the in-frame clones, and not every one. This table lists 28,000 or so clones. The receptor's source is a woman between 18 and 70 years old with a cervical HPV16 infection that either progressed to CIN3+ or cleared (not recorded which). The chain recombines TRBV18 with TRBJ1-2, with no clear D. Input material: blood buffy coat. The CDR3 region is CASSDITDTYTF. The CDR3 DNA, read in part, is TGTGCCAGCTCAGACATCACAGATACC.